Described below is a single T cell receptor (beta chain) sequence and its context. What this receptor recognizes is not known. Base-call qualities are not available, and no considerably larger clone is one nucleotide away. The method was the immunoSEQ multiplex PCR assay. What TCRdb holds here is the immuneACCESS table cut down to in-frame rearrangements. Part of the clones is not present; checked against another copy, under half of the missing clones reflect an unresolved V gene, and the others are unexplained. Across this sample there are tens of thousands of clones, with 90% to 95% seen only once. The top ten clonotypes cover around 0.7% of the sample. The data originate from a study of T cell changes during pregnancy in multiple sclerosis (dated by TCRdb to between 2018 and 2020). Study-level background: In women with multiple sclerosis, the researchers looked at how the T cell repertoire shifted as pregnancy progressed.

CDR1 SGHVS and CDR2 FNYEAQ are derived from the germline V gene. V is pruned by 0 bases and J by 4 bases, leaving 12 bases of the junction without a gene match. The CDR3, cysteine through phenylalanine, is 18 amino acids long. Only the CDR3 DNA is retained, 54 bases long and in frame from the first base. This sample comprised peripheral blood, obtained in the third trimester of pregnancy. The receptor's source is a female donor in good health, enrolled as a control in a pregnancy study. The chain is assembled from TRBV7-6 and TRBJ2-5; TRBD1 agrees with 9 junctional bases. The nucleotides are TGTGCCAGCAGCTTAGCGTCGACAGGGGGGTTTCTAAGAGAGACCCAGTACTTC. Protein translation: CASSLASTGGFLRETQYF.